This TCR beta chain was sequenced in a study of blood T cell repertoires in COVID-19. Study background: Acute and convalescent COVID-19 specimens originated in the United States, Italy and Spain. Sources were T cells, B-cell-depleted T cells, or PBMCs; the material itself was cDNA or gDNA.

CDR1 and CDR2 from the germline V gene are SNHLY and FYNNEI. Trimming cost V 3 bases and J 4 bases; bases outside gene matches: 3. The CDR3 extends over 15 amino acids. Original processing notes: For nucleated cells, counts were estimated from reference gene primer amplification. Repertoires were generated with immunoSEQ multiplex PCR, while TCRdb's copy carries only in-frame clones and drops some. V, J and clone size derive from that table, while D and trimming were established from the DNA sequence. The table has under 300,000 clones, roughly 80% seen once. This clone was detected only once. The chain carries TRBV2 and TRBJ2-5; 12 bases are a match to TRBD1. What was sequenced was peripheral blood. The sequence derives from a middle-aged woman with active or convalescent COVID-19. The CDR3 region has the DNA TGTGCCAGCAGTGAGGGGACAGGGGGCGTAGAGACCCAGTACTTC. Translating it yields CASSEGTGGVETQYF.